What follows are 28 T cell receptor beta chains derived from one specimen sequenced in a study of T cells in Graves' hyperthyroidism and ophthalmopathy. The investigators amplified TCR beta CDR3 regions from RNA transcripts. Using the HTBI primer set, a first-round RT-PCR was run on the TCR CDR3. TCRdb passed the multiplex PCR reads through MiXCR, listing each CDR3 protein once. This sample yields around 300,000 distinct CDR3 sequences, of which roughly 22% are seen a single time; 64% belongs to the top ten. Material: blood. The receptors stem from a man aged 25-45 years with Graves' ophthalmopathy.

Ten or more counts support this clonotype. V is TRBV6-1 and J is TRBJ2-7; 8 nucleotides align to TRBD2. The V and J ends lost 5 bases and 4 bases, in that order; junction bases with no gene match: 7. Per germline, CDR1 MNHNS and CDR2 SASEGT. The CDR3 is 14 amino acids. The CDR3 spells CASSWDGGGYEQYF. DNA for the CDR3: TGTGCCAGCAGTTGGGACGGGGGGGGGTACGAGCAGTACTTC.

The rearrangement uses TRBV6-5 and TRBJ1-5, with TRBD1 as a possible D gene (6 bases). Per germline, CDR1 MNHEY and CDR2 SVGAGI. The CDR3 loop spans 16 amino acids. Trimming cost V 1 base and J 6 bases, with 16 bases left between them. CDR3 sequence: CASSYYAGGWGQPQHF. In nucleotides, the CDR3 is TGTGCCAGCAGTTACTATGCGGGGGGCTGGGGTCAGCCCCAGCATTTT.

J is TRBJ2-3 and V is TRBV12-5; no clear D gene. Trimming shortened V by 0 bases and J by 3 bases, and 4 bases separated the two germline ends. The CDR3 sequence is 13 residues long. CDR1 is LGHNT and CDR2 is FRNRAP in the germline V gene. The CDR3 coding sequence is TGTGCTAGTGGTTTGGTACGAACAGATACGCAGTATTTT. Its protein product is CASGLVRTDTQYF.

This clonotype was counted many times. This rearrangement joins TRBV28 to TRBJ2-7; D is undetermined. Trimming took off 2 bases at V and 2 bases at J, with 10 bases between the two ends. Per the germline V gene, CDR1 is MDHEN and CDR2 is SYDVKM. The CDR3 runs to 14 residues. The CDR3 spells CASSLGRRPYEQYF. The CDR3 DNA reads TGTGCCAGCAGTTTAGGTCGGAGACCCTACGAGCAGTACTTC.

The chain carries TRBV28 and TRBJ2-7, with 8 bases that match TRBD1. With V trimmed by 4 bases and J by 7 bases, 12 bases remained unmatched. CDR1 and CDR2 from the germline V gene are MDHEN and SYDVKM. This CDR3 has 15 amino acids. The DNA for the CDR3 is TGTGCCAGCAGTTCCTCACGGACAGGGATTTATGAGCAGTACTTC. Protein sequence: CASSSSRTGIYEQYF.

The chain links TRBV2 to TRBJ2-5; 7 nucleotides agree with TRBD2. CDR1 and CDR2 (germline): SNHLY, FYNNEI. The V and J ends lost 6 bases and 1 base, in that order; junction bases with no gene match: 8. There are 15 residues in the CDR3. CDR3 DNA: TGTGCCAGCAGCGGCGACAGCGGGACCCAAGAGACCCAGTACTTC. Protein: CASSGDSGTQETQYF.

This clonotype was observed at least ten times. This CDR3 is CASSPDGQFSGYTF. In DNA form, the CDR3 reads TGTGCCAGCAGTCCCGACGGACAGTTCAGTGGCTACACCTTC. The V call is TRBV12-3 or TRBV12-4, the J call TRBJ1-2; the D gene is possibly TRBD1 (6 bases). This CDR3 contains 14 residues. V was cut by 5 bases and J by 7 bases, with 17 bases left in between.

The chain employs TRBV28 and TRBJ2-7; 12 bases match TRBD2. The CDR3 spans 15 residues. Losses at the gene ends were 7 bases for V and 7 bases for J; bases not matched to a gene: 11. Germline CDR1 reads MDHEN; CDR2 reads SYDVKM. In DNA, the CDR3 is TGTGCCAGCACGGCTGGGACTAGCGGGCTGCGGGAGCAGTACTTC. Amino acid sequence: CASTAGTSGLREQYF. The whole variable domain, remainder taken from reference TRBV28 and TRBJ2-7, is DVKVTQSSRYLVKRTGEKVFLECVQDMDHENMFWYRQDPGLGLRLIYFSYDVKMKEKGDIPEGYSVSREKKERFSLILESASTNQTSMYLCASTAGTSGLREQYFGPGTRLTVT.

The table lists this clonotype with a few counts. V is TRBV9 and J is TRBJ2-3, with a possible D match to TRBD2 (6 bases). Trimming took off 0 bases at V and 0 bases at J, with 11 bases between the two ends. Per the germline V gene, CDR1 is SGDLS and CDR2 is YYNGEE. CDR3 size: 16 residues. The CDR3 DNA reads as TGTGCCAGCAGCGTAGCGGCGGGGCATAGCACAGATACGCAGTATTTT. Amino acids: CASSVAAGHSTDTQYF.

This chain connects TRBV19 to TRBJ2-6; D gene unclear. V lost 8 bases and J lost 0, with 14 bases in between. This CDR3 spans 16 amino acids. CDR1 is LNHDA, CDR2 SQIVND, per germline (reference sequence). CDR3 in amino acids: CASSFSARSGANVLTF. DNA for the CDR3: TGTGCCAGTTCCTTTTCCGCCCGCTCTGGGGCCAACGTCCTGACTTTC.

The table lists this clonotype with many counts. The chain links TRBV28 to TRBJ2-1, with D possibly being TRBD2 (6 bases). The V gene lost 2 bases and the J gene lost 9 bases, with 17 bases spanning the gap. The CDR3 length is 15 residues. CDR1 and CDR2 from the germline V gene are MDHEN and SYDVKM. The CDR3 DNA sequence: TGTGCCAGCAGTTTAAAGGCGGCGGGAAGGGGTGAGCAGTTCTTC. Translation: CASSLKAAGRGEQFF.

This clonotype was seen a handful of times. The chain joins TRBV5-1 to TRBJ1-1, with no clear D. The germline V gene encodes CDR1 SGHRS and CDR2 YFSETQ. Trimming took off 0 bases at V and 4 bases at J, with 7 bases between the two ends. This CDR3 comprises 13 residues. The CDR3 loop reads CASSLVQLTEAFF. CDR3 sequence (DNA): TGCGCCAGCAGCTTGGTCCAGCTCACTGAAGCTTTCTTT.

This clonotype was counted at least ten times. The genes are TRBV2 and TRBJ1-1; D call uncertain. This CDR3 has 11 amino acids. Trimming stripped 9 bases from V and 6 bases from J, with 11 bases between. CDR1 and CDR2 from the germline V gene are SNHLY and FYNNEI. In nucleotides, the CDR3 is TGTGCCAGTAAGGGCTTCTCTGAAGCTTTCTTT. It translates to CASKGFSEAFF.

This clonotype was recorded at least ten times. The gene calls are TRBV5-1 and TRBJ1-2; the D gene is possibly TRBD1 (6 bases). The germline V gene encodes CDR1 SGHRS and CDR2 YFSETQ. Trimming pared 0 bases from V and 3 bases from J, leaving 12 bases between. CDR3 length equals 15 residues. The CDR3 DNA sequence: TGCGCCAGCAGCTTGGGGGGGCAGGCCTACTATGGCTACACCTTC. Residues: CASSLGGQAYYGYTF.

This clonotype has a handful of counts. The chain carries TRBV12-3 or TRBV12-4 and TRBJ2-5; 12 nucleotides match TRBD2. The J segment lost 5 bases and the V segment lost 5 bases, leaving 6 bases of the junction unmatched. The CDR3 length is 15 residues. The DNA of the CDR3 is TGTGCCAGCAGTCTGACTAGCGGGAGTTCTGAGACCCAGTACTTC. Protein: CASSLTSGSSETQYF.

This clonotype has ten or more counts. V is TRBV30 and J is TRBJ2-1; 9 positions match TRBD1. Germline V gene data show CDR1 as GTSNPN and CDR2 as SVGIG (reference sequence). The CDR3 totals 11 residues. V lost 3 bases to trimming and J lost 9 bases; unmatched junction nucleotides: 0. The CDR3 protein is CAWRDRGEQFF. In nucleotides, the CDR3 is TGTGCCTGGAGGGACAGGGGTGAGCAGTTCTTC.

This clonotype was detected many times. V gene TRBV7-9 combines with J gene TRBJ2-1, with 7 bases aligning to TRBD2. CDR1 is SEHNR and CDR2 is FQNEAQ in the germline V gene (reference sequence). J lost 7 bases, V lost 3 bases, and 9 bases had no gene match. CDR3 length equals 15 residues. The CDR3 is CASSFLAAGSNEQFF. CDR3 bases: TGTGCCAGCAGCTTCCTAGCGGCTGGGTCGAATGAGCAGTTCTTC.

V is TRBV7-8 and J is TRBJ1-5; D unclear. The CDR3 runs 14 residues. Germline CDR1 and CDR2: SGHVS and FQNEAQ. Deletions cut 5 bases from V and 8 bases from J, with 16 bases between. Here the CDR3 DNA reads TGTGCCAGCAGCGCCTTTACCCTCGCCGAGCCCCAGCATTTT. Amino acids: CASSAFTLAEPQHF.

With regard to this clonotype: A much more abundant neighbour one base away suggests this may be a read error. The J gene is TRBJ1-5, the V gene TRBV12-3 or TRBV12-4, with 7 positions matching TRBD1. This CDR3 contains 15 residues. J lost 1 base, V lost 5 bases, and 5 bases had no gene match. The DNA of the CDR3 is TGTGCCAGCAGTGTGGGACAGAAGAGCAATCAGCCCCAGCATTTT. Translating gives CASSVGQKSNQPQHF.

This clonotype was counted ten times or more. The CDR3 nucleotides are TGTGCCAGCAGGCCAGGTGCCGACTATGGCTACACCTTC. It is translated as CASRPGADYGYTF. This rearrangement joins TRBV28 to TRBJ1-2; D unclear. Trimming cost V 6 bases and J 3 bases, with 11 bases left between them. Germline assignment: CDR1 MDHEN and CDR2 SYDVKM. This CDR3 comprises 13 residues.

The chain employs TRBV12-3 or TRBV12-4 and TRBJ1-2; 7 nucleotides agree with TRBD1. The CDR3 has 13 residues. J was trimmed by 5 bases and V by 5 bases; bases with no gene match: 5. CDR3 DNA sequence: TGTGCCAGCAGTAAAGACAGGGTATATGGCTACACCTTC. It translates to CASSKDRVYGYTF.

The genes are TRBV6-1 and TRBJ2-7; 7 bases are shared with TRBD2. The length of the CDR3 is 13 residues. Germline values: CDR1 MNHNS, CDR2 SASEGT. Trimming took 2 bases from V and 2 from J; bases not matched to a gene: 0. CDR3 coding DNA: TGTGCCAGCAGTGAACTAGCGGCCTACGAGCAGTACTTC. Its protein is CASSELAAYEQYF.

This clonotype was detected only a few times. V and J are TRBV11-2 and TRBJ2-7; D is unclear. The CDR3 loop spans 15 amino acids. Germline V gene data show CDR1 as SGHAT and CDR2 as FQNNGV. V was pared by 5 bases and J by 4 bases, with 18 bases between. CDR3 in amino acids: CASSTHNLGLYEQYF. CDR3 bases: TGTGCCAGCAGCACACACAATCTAGGGTTATACGAGCAGTACTTC.

This clonotype was recorded at least ten times. The chain links TRBV20-1 to TRBJ1-1; D is possibly TRBD1 (6 bases). CDR1 DFQATT and CDR2 SNEGSKA come from the germline V gene (reference sequence). This CDR3 is built from 12 residues. V lost 3 bases and J lost 3, with 8 bases in between. CDR3 DNA: TGCAGTGCTAGTAGGGGGGACACTGAAGCTTTCTTT. Its translation: CSASRGDTEAFF.

In this sample, this clonotype turned up a few times. The V gene is TRBV12-5, the J gene TRBJ1-1; 7 bases are a match to TRBD1. Germline V gene lookup returns CDR1 LGHNT and CDR2 FRNRAP. Germline trimming cut 1 base from V and 7 bases from J; bases unmatched to any gene: 0. This CDR3 spans 12 amino acids. CDR3 loop: CASGLGQGEAFF. The CDR3 DNA sequence: TGTGCTAGTGGTTTGGGACAGGGTGAAGCTTTCTTT.

This clonotype was counted only a few times. The chain is built from TRBV7-6 and TRBJ2-6, with D possibly matching TRBD1 (5 bases). The CDR3 consists of 14 residues. V gave up 5 bases and J gave up 4 bases, with 9 bases separating them. Germline CDR1 reads SGHVS; CDR2 reads FNYEAQ. This chain's CDR3 is CASSRTRGANVLTF. The CDR3 nucleotides read TGTGCCAGCAGCCGGACAAGGGGGGCCAACGTCCTGACTTTC.

This clonotype has just a few counts. The rearrangement joins TRBV28 to TRBJ2-1; 8 bases are shared with TRBD2. The CDR3 extends over 15 amino acids. With V trimmed by 3 bases and J by 8 bases, 9 bases remained unmatched. CDR1 and CDR2 from the germline V gene are MDHEN and SYDVKM. CDR3 nucleotides: TGTGCCAGCAGTTTTTTCAAGTTCGGGGGGGATGAGCAGTTCTTC. Translated, it gives CASSFFKFGGDEQFF.

This chain links TRBV19 with TRBJ1-4; D is undetermined. V lost 2 bases, J lost 5 bases, and 12 bases lay in between. The CDR3 runs to 15 residues. The germline CDR1 and CDR2 sequences are LNHDA and SQIVND (reference sequence). The CDR3 sequence is CASSIKGSYNEKLFF. The DNA for the CDR3 is TGTGCCAGTAGTATAAAAGGGTCGTACAATGAAAAACTGTTTTTT.